Listed below are T cell receptor beta chains from one sample, sequenced in a study of monozygotic twins with inflammatory bowel disease. TCRdb re-called the 5' RACE reads and gives one entry per CDR3 protein, without DNA. The sample's table shows approximately 140,000 distinct CDR3 sequences. Sequencing input: blood. The receptors derive from a human donor with ulcerative colitis or Crohn's disease, or a healthy co-twin of an affected twin (not recorded which). CDR3s include the opening cysteine and the closing phenylalanine or tryptophan.

>TRBV24-1|17|TRBJ2-1
CATSDSLAGSSYNEQFF
>TRBV10-3|14|TRBJ2-5
CAISDRDRAETQYF
>TRBV5-1|12|TRBJ2-5
CASSTEQETQYF
>TRBV5-1|14|TRBJ2-4
CASSFTGEGNIQYF
>TRBV11-2|14|TRBJ1-6
CASSLDPGGSPLHF
>TRBV12-3/TRBV12-4|17|TRBJ2-7
CASSLHPPGTGGYEQYF
>TRBV10-3|17|TRBJ2-1
CAISESTPGTPYNEQFF
>TRBV12-3/TRBV12-4|14|TRBJ1-6
CASSLGQHNSPLHF
>TRBV20-1|11|TRBJ2-3
CSASLTDTQYF
>TRBV5-1|16|TRBJ2-1
CASSHKGGGSYNEQFF
>TRBV7-2|15|TRBJ2-7
CASSKSGTDNYEQYF
>TRBV5-1|16|TRBJ2-1
CASSLIPGLVVNEQFF
>TRBV28|15|TRBJ2-5
CASSPPGQIQETQYF
>TRBV7-2|13|TRBJ2-7
CASSRDRGYEQYF
>TRBV7-3|14|TRBJ2-3
CASSLGAGVDTQYF
>TRBV20-1|15|TRBJ1-1
CSASPTGPENTEAFF
>TRBV5-1|14|TRBJ2-2
CASSLSQGNGELFF
>TRBV6-5|15|TRBJ1-1
CASSYYGLMNTEAFF
>TRBV5-6|18|TRBJ2-2
CASSLVVAAPPNTGELFF
>TRBV2|15|TRBJ1-5
CASSRQVLGNQPQHF
>TRBV6-5|15|TRBJ1-6
CASSYWREFGSPLHF
>TRBV5-1|14|TRBJ2-7
CASSGGQGGYEQYF
>TRBV20-1|11|TRBJ1-1
CSARDRVSAFF
>TRBV2|17|TRBJ1-1
CASRARDREATNTEAFF
>TRBV20-1|15|TRBJ2-2
CSATTGTANTGELFF
>TRBV20-1|15|TRBJ1-1
CSARSARGGNTEAFF
>TRBV19|15|TRBJ2-7
CASSTPGTGSYEQYF
>TRBV5-1|18|TRBJ2-5
CASSRGTGSLFLQETQYF
>TRBV5-1|13|TRBJ1-1
CASSPDREREAFF
>TRBV20-1|17|TRBJ1-1
CSARGAGSTRGNTEAFF
>TRBV4-3|12|TRBJ1-3
CASSRTGNTIYF
>TRBV6-5|15|TRBJ1-3
CASSYGTGVGNTIYF
>TRBV3-1|15|TRBJ1-2
CASSQRQTGYYGYTF
>TRBV28|13|TRBJ2-2
CATRRGNTGELFF
>TRBV7-2|14|TRBJ2-1
CASSPLTSYNEQFF
>TRBV7-8|13|TRBJ2-5
CASSPTVLKTQYF
>TRBV18|16|TRBJ1-5
CASSSMGHLSNQPQHF
>TRBV5-6|14|TRBJ1-1
CASSLGGFLTEAFF
>TRBV5-5|15|TRBJ2-1
CASSLRQGGYNEQFF
>TRBV20-1|13|TRBJ2-7
CSATSWRGDEQYF
>TRBV6-2/TRBV6-3|16|TRBJ2-3
CASSSLGLAGGSSKYF
>TRBV11-2|15|TRBJ2-7
CASSYERGQSYEQYF
>TRBV20-1|14|TRBJ2-3
CSARRQGGVDTQYF
>TRBV20-1|13|TRBJ1-2
CSARAGRVKGYTF
>TRBV18|17|TRBJ1-1
CASSPPGTGLWDTEAFF
>TRBV20-1|16|TRBJ1-5
CSARVLAGASNQPQHF